This T cell receptor (beta chain) was recovered during a study of blood T cells in healthy people across ages. Study-level points and caveats: TCR beta diversity, measured per million T cells, fell in a roughly linear way with age. Comparison with aged donors showed that long-lived donors had more naive CD4+ cells and higher diversity.

As for this clonotype: The antigen is undetermined.

The authors ran a second PCR of about 7 to 12 cycles using a sample-barcoded 5' primer and a J-beta primer mix. Researchers report that a template-switch adaptor with 12 random nucleotides tagged each cDNA molecule. TCRdb analysed the 5' RACE reads with MiXCR anew, one entry per CDR3 protein. Altogether 500,000 to 700,000 distinct CDR3 sequences are present, around 31% being singletons, with the ten largest covering about a sixth. This TCR came from a woman of 80 years or more in good health. The sequencing sample was made of blood.

CDR3 sequence: CSAALGTSLYEQYF. As DNA, the CDR3 is TGCAGTGCCGCTCTGGGGACTTCGCTTTACGAGCAGTACTTC. The J gene is TRBJ2-7, the V gene TRBV20-1, with D possibly being TRBD2 (6 bases). V gave up 6 bases and J gave up 4 bases, with 19 bases separating them. Germline V gives CDR1 DFQATT, CDR2 SNEGSKA (reference sequence). The CDR3 consists of 14 residues.